Listed below are T cell receptor beta chains from one sample, sequenced in a study of control samples from healthy donors and cancer patients. Libraries were prepared by immunoSEQ multiplex PCR; TCRdb keeps only in-frame clonotypes and omits some of them. Counted here are 70,000 to 95,000 clones, 70% to 90% occurring once; the ten biggest clones make up roughly a fifth. The sample was blood. The receptors derive from a man in his forties or fifties in good health. Each CDR3 is given with its conserved first and last residue. Size is omitted from some rows. Given values are once, few, many or a class for expanded clones.

abundance	j_gene	v_gene	CDR3aa
-	TRBJ2-1	TRBV20-1	CSASLGLGGFGQFF
-	TRBJ2-5	TRBV7-8	CASSLGAGQETQYF
-	TRBJ2-5	TRBV23-1	CASHKRVETGGTETQYF
once	TRBJ2-1	TRBV5-5	CASSLDAGLNEQFF
-	TRBJ1-4	TRBV5-4	CASSLDRVEKLFF
-	TRBJ1-1	TRBV27	CASTPRDRGQAFF
-	TRBJ2-2	TRBV19	CASRSILLAGGPLDTGELFF
-	TRBJ2-7	TRBV9	CASGAGDYEQYF
-	TRBJ2-1	TRBV6-2/TRBV6-3	CASSYGREGNEQFF
-	TRBJ2-7	TRBV29-1	CSPDYHPHEQYF
-	TRBJ2-3	TRBV11-2	CASSASKGTDTQYF
-	TRBJ1-1	TRBV18	CASSPEGAKAFF
-	TRBJ2-5	TRBV3-1/TRBV3-2	CASSYRTGGETQYF
-	TRBJ1-2	TRBV5-1	CASSLETGGLYGYTF
-	TRBJ2-3	TRBV9	CASSHPRGASTDTQYF
-	TRBJ2-1	TRBV7-6	CASSLELAASYNEQFF
-	TRBJ2-7	TRBV30	CAWSLGSEQYF
-	TRBJ2-1	TRBV5-1	CASSLLRELARNEQFF
-	TRBJ2-1	TRBV7-3	CASSPRGGSWGEQFF
-	TRBJ2-1	TRBV7-2	CASSFRLLDRGLYNEQFF
-	TRBJ2-1	TRBV3-1/TRBV3-2	CASSQESSGRTTDEQFF
-	TRBJ2-5	TRBV6-6	CASSPRLGQETQYF
-	TRBJ2-7	TRBV3-1/TRBV3-2	CASSQGRTSGREQYF
once	TRBJ1-3	TRBV18	CASSSLGFGRAGNTIYF
-	TRBJ2-3	TRBV24-1	CATSAPDGDTQYF
-	TRBJ2-7	TRBV1	CTSSSPPGASHEQYF
-	TRBJ1-6	TRBV19	CASSIENRLPLHF
-	TRBJ2-2	TRBV27	CASSLWGAGELFF
-	TRBJ2-3	TRBV4-3	CASSRYQSGPNTQYF
-	TRBJ1-2	TRBV12-3/TRBV12-4	CASSREARGYTF
-	TRBJ1-3	TRBV7-6	CASSPMEYSGNTIYF
-	TRBJ2-6	TRBV7-9	CASSPTVAGANVLTF
once	TRBJ1-1	TRBV6-4	CASSEGRDTEAFF
-	TRBJ2-2	TRBV11-1	CASSPRGAGELFF
-	TRBJ1-1	TRBV5-1	CASSPPGQGNTEAFF
-	TRBJ2-1	TRBV2	CASTRLAGGVGNEQFF
few	TRBJ1-1	TRBV2	CAKIPDRGEAFF
many	TRBJ1-1	TRBV19	CAGRIGTEAFF
-	TRBJ2-2	TRBV7-2	CASSSTGIPGELFF
-	TRBJ2-5	TRBV20-1	CSARSWETQYF
-	TRBJ2-5	TRBV5-1	CASSLGGGRGETQYF
-	TRBJ1-2	TRBV6-6	CATSPGQNYGYTF
-	TRBJ2-7	TRBV7-6	CASSPQGQGVYEQYF
-	TRBJ2-5	TRBV19	CASMGGQETQYF